This T cell receptor beta chain derives from a study of a mutant IDH1 vaccine in newly diagnosed glioma. Time point of the sample: week 35, safety follow-up. Every vaccination contained 300 ug of the mutant IDH1 20-mer peptide and was paired with topical imiquimod. Only in-frame clones appear in the TCRdb table, and some are missing; sequencing was by immunoSEQ multiplex PCR. The profile shows approximately 45,000 clones, over 80% of them singletons. Worth noting for this clone: No antigen is known for it.

Germline CDR1 reads MDHEN; CDR2 reads SYDVKM. Trimming cost V 5 bases and J 4 bases, with 14 bases left between them. The CDR3 extends over 15 amino acids. The sample here was PBMCs, taken from a glioma patient whose treatment included an IDH1 peptide vaccine. The V call is TRBV28, the J call TRBJ2-2; tentative D call: TRBD1 (6 bases). The sequence was obtained from a man aged 50 to 59 with glioma. Written as DNA, the CDR3 is TGTGCCAGCAGTGGTCAGGGGCCCGCCACCGGGGAGCTGTTTTTT. It codes for CASSGQGPATGELFF.